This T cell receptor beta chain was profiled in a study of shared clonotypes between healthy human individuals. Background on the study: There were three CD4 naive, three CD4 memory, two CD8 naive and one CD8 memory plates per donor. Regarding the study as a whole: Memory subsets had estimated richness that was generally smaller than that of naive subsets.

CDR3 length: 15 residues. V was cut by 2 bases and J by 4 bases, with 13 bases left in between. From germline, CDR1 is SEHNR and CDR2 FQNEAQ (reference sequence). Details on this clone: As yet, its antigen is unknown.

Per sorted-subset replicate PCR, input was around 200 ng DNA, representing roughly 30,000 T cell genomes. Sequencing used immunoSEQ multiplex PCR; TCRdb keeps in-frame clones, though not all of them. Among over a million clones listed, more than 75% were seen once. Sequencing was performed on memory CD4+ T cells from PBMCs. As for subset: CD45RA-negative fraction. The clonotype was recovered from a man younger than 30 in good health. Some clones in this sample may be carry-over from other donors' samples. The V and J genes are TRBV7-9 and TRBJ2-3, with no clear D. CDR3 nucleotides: TGTGCCAGCAGCTTATACACAGATATCCCAGATACGCAGTATTTT. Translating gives CASSLYTDIPDTQYF.